This T cell receptor beta chain emerged from a study of cytomegalovirus exposure and HLA in healthy donors. Looked up from germline, CDR1 is SNHLY and CDR2 is FYNNEI. V was shortened by 5 bases and J by 4 bases, with 17 bases between the two germline ends. The CDR3 is 15 residues long. The PCR had 60 Vbeta and 13 Jbeta primers. This table comes from immunoSEQ multiplex PCR, and its TCRdb copy is limited to in-frame clones, with some not included. Of more than 85,000 clones listed, under 85% were seen once; the top ten hold approximately 1.2%. The sequenced sample was PBMCs. The TCR comes from a man aged 25-45 years in good health and CMV-seronegative. V usage is TRBV2 and J usage is TRBJ2-5; D gene uncertain. As DNA, the CDR3 is TGTGCCAGCAGTTCCCAACTCCTCCTGGTAGAGACCCAGTACTTC. It yields the protein CASSSQLLLVETQYF.